This record looks at one T cell receptor beta chain sequence and its context. This clone has only a few counts. Its binding antigen is unknown. It has no much larger one-base neighbor in the sample; base qualities were not kept. The source of the sample is a study of blood T cell repertoires in COVID-19 (TCRdb year 2020). At the level of the whole study: The collaborator samples originated in the United States, Italy and Spain and spanned the acute and convalescent phases of COVID-19. A freely available public database, intended as a resource for researchers studying the immune response to SARS-CoV-2, is where the repertoires were released. Where available, HLA class I and class II types were obtained from metadata supplied by the sample provider rather than from assay-based typing. The prospective study material was composed of cDNA or gDNA derived from T cells, B-cell-depleted T cells, or PBMCs. Nearly every sample came with metadata listing a de-identified subject ID, COVID-19 status, age in years and sex. The dataset comprised deeply sampled blood TCRbeta repertoires from subjects exposed to, actively infected with, or recovered from COVID-19. Samples came from the ongoing ImmuneRACE study (first 160 participants) plus 1,254 subjects from 6 global collaborators.

Samples from volunteer blood donors who had recovered from COVID-19 were contributed by a second Seattle source. The collaborating institutions used their own protocols to collect whole blood in K2EDTA tubes. For TCRbeta analysis, collaborator samples were shipped as frozen whole blood, as isolated PBMCs, or as DNA extracted from either sample type. The immunoSEQ Assay, a bias-controlled multiplex PCR, was used to amplify TCRbeta CDR3 regions from genomic DNA. The authors' pipeline ran thus. The number of nucleated cells in each sample was estimated by amplification of reference gene primers within the assay. Sequence reads were collapsed and filtered to measure the absolute abundance of every unique TCRbeta CDR3 rearrangement. Productive Simpson clonality was computed per sample as the square root of Simpson's diversity index over productive rearrangements. TCRdb took over this immuneACCESS table, retaining in-frame rearrangements with V and J assigned. Such tables are incomplete; in checked studies, under half of the missing clones stem from an unresolved V gene, and the remainder is unexplained. V and J calls and clone size are those listed in that table; D and trimming were worked out from the DNA. Counted in this sample were roughly 120,000 clones; about 90% of them appeared once. Approximately 7.9% of the sample is held by the ten biggest clonotypes.

What the study reported, not specific to this receptor: How much clinical and demographic metadata was included differed by source and by participant, and the metadata was provided uncurated.

V loses 5 bases, J loses 9 bases, and the germline ends lie 14 bases apart. Spanning cysteine to phenylalanine, the CDR3 consists of 13 amino acids. Only the CDR3 portion is preserved as DNA: 39 bases, with reading frame beginning at the first base. CDR1 and CDR2, looked up from the germline V gene, are SGHTA and FQGNSA. Sequencing was done on a sample of peripheral blood. The sequence was collected from a man aged 65-85 years who had recovered from COVID-19. This chain is built from TRBV7-2 and TRBJ1-5; confidence is insufficient to name the D gene. CDR3 protein: CASSPRVRWPQHF. The sequenced DNA: TGTGCCAGCAGCCCGCGGGTGAGGTGGCCCCAGCATTTT.